A selection of T cell receptor beta chains follows, all from one sample in a study of CXCR3-negative and CXCR3-positive naive CD8 T cells. TCRdb reprocessed the 5' RACE reads and reports one entry per CDR3 protein, with no DNA. This sample's table reports about 38,000 distinct CDR3 sequences. The source material was memory CD8+ T cells from blood. The receptors were gathered from a human donor in good health. Some clones in this sample may be carry-over from other donors' samples. Both conserved end residues are part of each CDR3. Part of the rows lack a size; the others show once, few, many or a class for expanded clones.

len	j_gene	abundance	v_gene	CDR3aa
17	TRBJ2-3	.	TRBV2	CASRPPRPGLGTDTQYF
15	TRBJ2-1	.	TRBV9	CASSVDAGGDNEQFF
16	TRBJ2-3	.	TRBV4-3	CASSQAEGGGADTQYF
15	TRBJ1-3	.	TRBV28	CASSLGGQTGNTIYF
15	TRBJ2-5	.	TRBV4-1	CASSQDYGQQETQYF
16	TRBJ2-2	.	TRBV6-4	CASSEYGGDGTGELFF
17	TRBJ2-1	.	TRBV4-2	CACSQEEGRAAYNEQFF
15	TRBJ2-1	.	TRBV29-1	CSVDSLPSGYNEQFF
15	TRBJ2-5	.	TRBV15	CATSPRDRGEETQYF
12	TRBJ2-1	.	TRBV7-8	CASSSYSNEQFF
15	TRBJ2-3	.	TRBV6-4	CASSAGTSDTDTQYF
17	TRBJ2-1	.	TRBV6-2/TRBV6-3	CASSRLLSGRAGSEQFF
15	TRBJ2-7	.	TRBV29-1	CSAYDWRGSSYEQYF
16	TRBJ2-7	.	TRBV7-2	CASSLGYARSSYEQYF
15	TRBJ2-2	medium-sized	TRBV2	CASSEALTTTGELFF
19	TRBJ2-2	.	TRBV28	CASSLYDLAGGPRTGELFF
14	TRBJ2-7	.	TRBV27	CASSLLAGSYEQYF
16	TRBJ2-1	.	TRBV4-3	CASSQYSRDIANEQFF
15	TRBJ1-1	.	TRBV7-9	CASSLGAPVLAEAFF
13	TRBJ2-1	.	TRBV5-6	CASSLSGTNEQFF
11	TRBJ2-7	.	TRBV7-9	CASSFGHEQYF
14	TRBJ2-4	medium-sized	TRBV7-8	CASSLVETAGIQYF
12	TRBJ1-1	.	TRBV27	CASSLGDTEAFF
15	TRBJ2-1	medium-sized	TRBV20-1	CSASSGTSSYNEQFF
13	TRBJ2-2	.	TRBV12-3/TRBV12-4	CASSWTGSGELFF
12	TRBJ1-1	.	TRBV29-1	CSVRDSNTEAFF
15	TRBJ2-3	.	TRBV14	CASSPTSSSTDTQYF
16	TRBJ2-2	.	TRBV5-6	CASSLPLSESTGELFF
14	TRBJ1-6	.	TRBV7-6	CASSSTGSGSPLHF
12	TRBJ1-1	.	TRBV20-1	CSARSENTEAFF
14	TRBJ1-1	.	TRBV12-3/TRBV12-4	CASSAGQGWTEAFF
14	TRBJ1-1	.	TRBV27	CASSPGQENTEAFF
12	TRBJ2-5	medium-sized	TRBV7-9	CASGTGGETQYF
13	TRBJ2-1	.	TRBV12-3/TRBV12-4	CASSFGGINEQFF
11	TRBJ2-1	.	TRBV12-3/TRBV12-4	CASSSLNEQFF
17	TRBJ2-2	.	TRBV29-1	CSVIYGLAGSNTGELFF
17	TRBJ2-5	.	TRBV28	CASSLFLAGANQETQYF
16	TRBJ2-3	.	TRBV7-2	CASSLRSRLSPDTQYF